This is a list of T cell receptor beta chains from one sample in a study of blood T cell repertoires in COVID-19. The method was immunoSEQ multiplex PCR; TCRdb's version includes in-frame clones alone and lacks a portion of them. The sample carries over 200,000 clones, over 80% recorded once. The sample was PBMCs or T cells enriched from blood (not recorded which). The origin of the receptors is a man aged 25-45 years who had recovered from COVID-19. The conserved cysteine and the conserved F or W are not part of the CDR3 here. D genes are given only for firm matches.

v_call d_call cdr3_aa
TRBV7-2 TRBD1 ASSLPGQDEKLF
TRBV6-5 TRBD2 ASSAPGLATNEQF
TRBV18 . ASSRVELKLAKNIQY
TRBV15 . ATSRDYQGGSPLH
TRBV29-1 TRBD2 SVEAPLAASYNEQF
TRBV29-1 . SVERTEYTEAF
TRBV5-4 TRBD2 ASSGGLEDEQF
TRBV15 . ATSRDVEVIQPQH
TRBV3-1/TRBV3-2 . ASSQGGSYGYT
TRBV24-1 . ATSDLPPSRSEQF
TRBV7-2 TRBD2 ASSSMASGTYEQY
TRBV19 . ASKKINRENTEAF
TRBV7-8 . ASSLATGNAGELF
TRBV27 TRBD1 ASSLGTEGYNEQF
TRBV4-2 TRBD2 ASSPTGLAGEETQY
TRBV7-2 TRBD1 ASSFRTGTHNYGYT
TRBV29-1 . SVERTAGELF
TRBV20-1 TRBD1 SASKPGGSIQY
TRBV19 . ASTLRAFLQPQH
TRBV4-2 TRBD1 ASSQEGGTGYGYT
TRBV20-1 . SASSGPEAF
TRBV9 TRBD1 ASSAGTGGNNEQF
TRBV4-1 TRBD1 ASSQALGQGFSQY
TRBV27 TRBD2 ASTSSTLAGGPGEQF
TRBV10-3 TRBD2 AISESPSGRGAGANVLT
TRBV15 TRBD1 ATSTTGGTEAF
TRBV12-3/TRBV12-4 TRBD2 ASSTLAGGEQF
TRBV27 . ASSPGHYNEQF
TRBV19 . ASSAWTAYSGNTIY